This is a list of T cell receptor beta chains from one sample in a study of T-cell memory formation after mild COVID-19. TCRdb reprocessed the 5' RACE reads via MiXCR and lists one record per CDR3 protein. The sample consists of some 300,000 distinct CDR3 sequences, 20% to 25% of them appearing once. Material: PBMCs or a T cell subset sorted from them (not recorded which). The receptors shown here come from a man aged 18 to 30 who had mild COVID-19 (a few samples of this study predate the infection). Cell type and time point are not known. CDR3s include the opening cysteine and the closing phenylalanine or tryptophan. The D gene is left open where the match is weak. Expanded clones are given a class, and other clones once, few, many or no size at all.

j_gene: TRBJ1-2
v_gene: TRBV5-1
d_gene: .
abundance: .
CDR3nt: TGCGCCAGCACCACGGCCCCAGGAGCAAACTATGGCTACACCTTC
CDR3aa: CASTTAPGANYGYTF

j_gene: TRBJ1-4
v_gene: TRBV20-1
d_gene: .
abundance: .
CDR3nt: TGCAGTGCTAGAGGTGGAGACCTTTGGGGGTTT
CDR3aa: CSARGGDLWGF

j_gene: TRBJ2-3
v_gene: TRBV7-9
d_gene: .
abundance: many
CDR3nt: TGCGCCAGCAGCCTAACGACGGGAGATACGCAGTATTTT
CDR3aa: CASSLTTGDTQYF

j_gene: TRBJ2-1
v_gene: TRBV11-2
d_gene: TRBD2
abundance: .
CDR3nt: TGTGCCAGCAGCTTAGGCCTAGCGGGGATCGTCGTTGAGCAGTTCTTC
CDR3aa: CASSLGLAGIVVEQFF

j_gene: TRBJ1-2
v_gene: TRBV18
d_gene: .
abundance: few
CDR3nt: TGTGCCAGCTCACCGGGCCGGGACTATGGCTACACCTTC
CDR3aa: CASSPGRDYGYTF

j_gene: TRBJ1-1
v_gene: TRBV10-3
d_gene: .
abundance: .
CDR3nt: TGTGCCACCAAGTTAGGACAGAACACTGAAGCTTTCTTT
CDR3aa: CATKLGQNTEAFF

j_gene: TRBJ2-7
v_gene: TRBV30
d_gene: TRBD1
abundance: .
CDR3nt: TGTGCCTGGGAGGGGGCCCGCTACGAGCAGTACTTC
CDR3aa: CAWEGARYEQYF

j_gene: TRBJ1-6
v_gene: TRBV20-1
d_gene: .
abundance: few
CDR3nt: TGCAGTGCCAGTGGAGGGTGGGAATCACCCCTCCACTTT
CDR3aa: CSASGGWESPLHF

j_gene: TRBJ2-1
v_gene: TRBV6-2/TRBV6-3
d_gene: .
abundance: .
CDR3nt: TGTGCCACAAAAGGGACTTTAACGGGACATGAGCAGTTCTTC
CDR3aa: CATKGTLTGHEQFF

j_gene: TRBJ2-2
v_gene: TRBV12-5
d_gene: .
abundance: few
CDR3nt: TGTGCTAGTGAGAGGGCGGCCACCGGGGAGCTGTTTTTT
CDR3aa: CASERAATGELFF

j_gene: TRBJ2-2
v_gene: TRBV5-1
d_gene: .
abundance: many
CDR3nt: TGCGCCAGCAGCTTGGCCGCTAGGGTAACCATCGCGAACACCGGGGAGCTGTTTTTT
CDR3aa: CASSLAARVTIANTGELFF

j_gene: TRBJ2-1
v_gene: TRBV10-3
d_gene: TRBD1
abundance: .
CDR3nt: TGTGCCATCAGTGTAGGGGGCCAACAGTTCTTC
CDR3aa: CAISVGGQQFF

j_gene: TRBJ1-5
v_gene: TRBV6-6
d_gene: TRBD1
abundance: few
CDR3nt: TGTGCCAGCAGTTACGCGACAGGGGGATTTGGATTGAGACAGCCCCAGCATTTT
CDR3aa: CASSYATGGFGLRQPQHF

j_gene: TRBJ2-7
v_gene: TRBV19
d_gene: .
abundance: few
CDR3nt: TGTGCCAGTAGTAATAGAGATTACGAGCAGTACTTC
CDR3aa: CASSNRDYEQYF

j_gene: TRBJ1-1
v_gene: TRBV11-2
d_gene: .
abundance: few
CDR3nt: TGTGCCAGCAGCTTAGTAGGGGCCACTGAAGCTTTCTTT
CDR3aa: CASSLVGATEAFF

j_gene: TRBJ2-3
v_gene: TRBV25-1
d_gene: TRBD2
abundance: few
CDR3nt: TGTGCCAGCAGTGATTCCCCCCCACTGGCGGGGGGCACAGATACGCAGTATTTT
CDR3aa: CASSDSPPLAGGTDTQYF

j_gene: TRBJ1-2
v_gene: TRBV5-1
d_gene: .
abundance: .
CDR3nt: TGCGCCAGCAGCACCGACAGGACTCTGCAGTATGGCTACACCTTC
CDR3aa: CASSTDRTLQYGYTF

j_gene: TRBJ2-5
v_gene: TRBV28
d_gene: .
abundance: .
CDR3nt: TGTGCCACATTACTGGAGACCCAGTACTTC
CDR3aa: CATLLETQYF

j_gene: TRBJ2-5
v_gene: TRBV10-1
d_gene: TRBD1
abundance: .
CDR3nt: TGCGCCAGCAGTGAGGCAAGGACAGGGGGAGAGACCCAGTACTTC
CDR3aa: CASSEARTGGETQYF

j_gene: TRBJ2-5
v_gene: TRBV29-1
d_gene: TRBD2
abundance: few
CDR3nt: TGCAGCGTCTCGACTAGCGGGGGGCAAGAGACCCAGTACTTC
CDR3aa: CSVSTSGGQETQYF

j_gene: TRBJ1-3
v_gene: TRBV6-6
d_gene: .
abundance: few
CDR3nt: TGTGCCAGCAGTTACTCGATTTCAGAGAGCTCTGGAAACACCATATATTTT
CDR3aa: CASSYSISESSGNTIYF

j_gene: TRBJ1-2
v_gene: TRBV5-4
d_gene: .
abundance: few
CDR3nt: TGTGCCAGCAGCTTGGGACCCGAGAGAGGCTACACCTTC
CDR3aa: CASSLGPERGYTF

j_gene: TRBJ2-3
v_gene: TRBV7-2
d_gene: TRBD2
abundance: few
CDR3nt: TGTGCCAGCAGCTTGCGTAGTAGCGGGGTGCCAGATACGCAGTATTTT
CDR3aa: CASSLRSSGVPDTQYF

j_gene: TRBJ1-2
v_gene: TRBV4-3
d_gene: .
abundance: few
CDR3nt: TGCGCCAGCAGCCAAGATTTTAGGGAAATCGAAGGCTACACCTTC
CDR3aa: CASSQDFREIEGYTF

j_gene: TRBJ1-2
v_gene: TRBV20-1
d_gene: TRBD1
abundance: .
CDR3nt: TGCAGTGCGCCCGGGACAGGCTTTTATGGCTACACCTTC
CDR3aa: CSAPGTGFYGYTF

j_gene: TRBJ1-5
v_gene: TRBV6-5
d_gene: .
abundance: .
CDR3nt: TGTGCCAGCAGTTACGGTCGGCAGGCAGGCCCCAATCAGCCCCAGCATTTT
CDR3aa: CASSYGRQAGPNQPQHF

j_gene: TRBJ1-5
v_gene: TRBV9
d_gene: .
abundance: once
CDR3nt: TGTGCCAGCAGCGAGCGACAGGCTCCTTATAGCAATCAGCCCCAGCATTTT
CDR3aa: CASSERQAPYSNQPQHF

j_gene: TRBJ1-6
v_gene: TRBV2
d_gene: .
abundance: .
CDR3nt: TGTGCCAGCACGAAGAGTGAGGATTCACCCCTCCACTTT
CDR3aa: CASTKSEDSPLHF

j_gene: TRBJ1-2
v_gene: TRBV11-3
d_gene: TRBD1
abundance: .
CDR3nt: TGTGCCAGCAGCTTTAGACAGGGTTACTATGGCTACACCTTC
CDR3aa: CASSFRQGYYGYTF

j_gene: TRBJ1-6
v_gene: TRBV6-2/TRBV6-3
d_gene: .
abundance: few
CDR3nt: TGTGCCAGCAGAAGGGACGGAAATTCACCCCTCCACTTT
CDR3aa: CASRRDGNSPLHF

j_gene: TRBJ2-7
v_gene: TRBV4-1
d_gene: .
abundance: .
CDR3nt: TGCGCCAGCAGCCAAGGCGTCTTGGGGTTGGGGGCGCACCGCAACGAGCAGTACTTC
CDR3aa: CASSQGVLGLGAHRNEQYF

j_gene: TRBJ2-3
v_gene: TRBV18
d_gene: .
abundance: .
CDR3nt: TGTGCCAGCTCACCAAATGGGGGAGCAACAGATACGCAGTATTTT
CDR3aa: CASSPNGGATDTQYF

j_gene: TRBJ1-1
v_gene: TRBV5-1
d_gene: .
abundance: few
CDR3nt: TGCGCCAGCAGCTGGGGGTTGGGACGCGTCCTCGGGGACACTGAAGCTTTCTTT
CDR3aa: CASSWGLGRVLGDTEAFF

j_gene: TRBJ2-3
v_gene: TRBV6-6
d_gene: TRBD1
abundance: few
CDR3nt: TGTGCCAGCAGTTACGGGACAGAACAAAGCACAGATACGCAGTATTTT
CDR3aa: CASSYGTEQSTDTQYF

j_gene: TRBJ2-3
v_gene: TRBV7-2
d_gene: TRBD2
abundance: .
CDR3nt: TGTGCCAGCAGCCTCTTCAGACTAGCGGGGGGGCGGGGAGATACGCAGTATTTT
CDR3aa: CASSLFRLAGGRGDTQYF

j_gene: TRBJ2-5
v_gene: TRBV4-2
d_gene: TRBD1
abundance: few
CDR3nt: TGTGCCAGCAGCCCGGGACAGTTCCAAGAGACCCAGTACTTC
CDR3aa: CASSPGQFQETQYF

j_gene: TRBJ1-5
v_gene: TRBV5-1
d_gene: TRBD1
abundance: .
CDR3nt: TGCGCCAGCAGCTCTTTACCAGGGGGGCAGCCCCAGCATTTT
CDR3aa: CASSSLPGGQPQHF

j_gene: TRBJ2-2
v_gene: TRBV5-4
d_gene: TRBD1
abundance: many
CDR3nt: TGTGCCAGCAGCTTGGCCCTCACAGGGGGCAGGGACACCGGGGAGCTGTTTTTT
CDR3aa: CASSLALTGGRDTGELFF

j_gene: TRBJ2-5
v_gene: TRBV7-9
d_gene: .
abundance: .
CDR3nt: TGTGCCAGCAGCTTTGGCGGCCAGTGGCAGCAAGAGACCCAGTACTTC
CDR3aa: CASSFGGQWQQETQYF

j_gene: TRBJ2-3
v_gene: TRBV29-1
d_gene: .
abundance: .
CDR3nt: TGCAGCGTTGTAAAGACTAGCACAGATACGCAGTATTTT
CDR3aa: CSVVKTSTDTQYF

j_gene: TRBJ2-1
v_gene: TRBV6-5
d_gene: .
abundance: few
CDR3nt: TGTGCCAGCAGTTACTCGTCATCCGGTGAGCAGTTCTTC
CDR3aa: CASSYSSSGEQFF

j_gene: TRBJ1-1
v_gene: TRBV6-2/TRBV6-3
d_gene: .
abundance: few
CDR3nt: TGTGCCAGCAGTTACGGGGGTCACACTGAAGCTTTCTTT
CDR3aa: CASSYGGHTEAFF

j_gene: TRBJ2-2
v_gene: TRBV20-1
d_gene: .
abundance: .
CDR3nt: TGCAGTGCTAGCGCCCGGGACCACAACACCGGGGAGCTGTTTTTT
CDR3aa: CSASARDHNTGELFF